This record concerns one T cell receptor delta chain sequence. This clone is judged medium-sized (0.01 to 0.1%). Its binding antigen is unknown. No much larger clone is present one base from it, and per-base qualities are unavailable. This entry comes from a study of delta chain sequences of gamma delta T cells (TCRdb year 2017). Library method: 5' RACE. Sequenced using an Illumina MiSeq. Public reads were reanalyzed in TCRdb with CATT, and rows carrying the same DNA were merged afterwards. Recorded for this sample are a few thousand delta-chain clones; 25% to 30% of them occurred a single time. Roughly 18% of the sample comes from the top ten. This TCR came from a human donor in good health. The material sequenced was either unsorted cells or a sorted T cell fraction (not recorded which).

CDR3 loop: CACDTVGLGDTDDKLIF. The DNA sequence is given as TGTGCCTGTGACACCGTTGGATTGGGGGATACTGACGATAAACTCATCTTT. The chain joins TRDV2 to TRDJ1; 10 of the junction bases match TRDD3. V lost 0 bases and J lost 4 bases, and the count of bases not matched to a germline gene is 10. Spanning cysteine to phenylalanine, the CDR3 consists of 17 amino acids. The read is trimmed to its CDR3 DNA, 51 bases read in frame from base 1. CDR1 and CDR2 were assigned from the germline V gene as GEAIGNYY and EKD.